Reported below is one T cell receptor (beta chain). Its antigen is unknown. Base qualities are not recorded, but no much larger clone differs from it by a single base. The sample is drawn from a study of cytomegalovirus exposure and HLA in healthy donors (dated by TCRdb to about 2017). In the study overall: According to an earlier analysis of several hundred of the donors, roughly 180 million T cells yielded over 90 million unique TCR beta sequences and 276 Gb of sequence data. Roughly 300 gigabases of sequencing data and tens of millions of unique TCR sequences were included in an early release covering several hundred HLA-typed donors. Of the 300 to 450 genotyped donors, over 65% fell in the genetic ancestry cluster associated with self-reported Caucasian donors. The study aimed to test whether signatures of past pathogen exposure could be identified by cataloging public T cell receptors. The study profiled the T cell repertoires of hundreds of subjects by immunosequencing and related them to cytomegalovirus serostatus. Besides the first cohort of 550 to 750 subjects, a separate validation cohort made up of about 120 different subjects was used. High-throughput TCR immunosequencing, statistical association of individual TCRs with disease status, and machine learning were combined to predict cytomegalovirus infection status. To study patterns of TCR occurrence, a later analysis re-analyzed previously published TCR beta repertoires from several hundred donors and added high-resolution HLA genotyping. Rather than using new phenotypic data, the later analysis identified candidate immune exposures from TCR beta sequences and from how often those sequences occurred across donors. To decide whether each TCR beta V gene segment behaved as functional or pseudogenic, an earlier analysis of some 580 of the donors relied on high-throughput TCR beta sequencing. Alongside the repertoire data, information on donor age, sex, ethnicity and CMV serostatus was compiled. Genome-wide SNP genotypes for about 65% of the roughly 700 donors were used in a later genetic analysis, which treated that subset as a discovery cohort. Every discovery cohort repertoire had been produced on one sequencing platform. Both class I and class II loci were covered by HLA typing, at four-digit resolution. The number of typed donors differed by locus: 629-630 for A, B, C, DRB1 and DQB1; 500 to 550 for DQA1; 606 for DPA1; and some 430 for DPB1. Roughly five DR-DQ haplotypes were treated as single units for association and clustering because of strong linkage in the cohort. Among about 410 genotyped donors of the cohort, an average of around 250,000 unique TCR beta nucleotide sequences was sequenced per donor, of which 15% to 20% were non-productive. Study-wide conclusions, independent of this receptor: Compared with the 666-donor mean, donors in an Asian-associated ancestry cluster had fewer N-insertions in productive TCRs, according to a later genetic analysis. The authors suggested that the approach could potentially be generalized to other disease states and immunological phenotypes. A further reported finding was that TCR beta sequences accurately predicted the HLA-A and HLA-B alleles for most subjects in the first cohort. Presence/absence analyses assumed roughly uniform sequencing depth across donors, an assumption that may not hold. Across donors, most TCR sequences were observed very rarely, whereas some public TCRs were present in many individuals. According to a later analysis, TCR association rates differed among HLA loci, with DRB1 alleles showing the most associated TCRs and HLA-C alleles showing the fewest. Strong co-occurrence of HLA alleles, especially DR and DQ, made assigning TCR associations to individual alleles difficult. In a later analysis, most CMV-associated TCR beta chains were found to appear HLA-restricted, with HLA associations seemingly driven largely by CMV exposure. In this cohort, only TCR beta chains were sequenced, and detectable features were limited by the absence of alpha or paired-chain data. Correlated functional status among segregating V segments might reflect linkage disequilibrium, but an unknown experimental factor could not be ruled out. The study gave a list of 150 to 200 TCR beta chains associated with cytomegalovirus. For the cohort, immune exposure information was limited to CMV serostatus. Some IMGT-functional V segments, including TRBV6-2 and TRBV6-3, could not be told apart with the 87-base-pair reads, so those segments were excluded. Cytomegalovirus status was reported to be diagnosed by the classifier with high specificity and sensitivity in both the original and validation cohorts. In a later analysis, HLA-associated TCR beta chains were found to be more clonally expanded and to have lower generation probabilities than equally common non-associated chains. Because HLA typing was missing for some donors at each locus, association tests included only the typed subset. An earlier analysis of approximately 600 of the donors showed that most TCR beta V segments appeared in productive rearrangements either about 90% or about 30% of the time, which broadly matched IMGT annotations. In vitro tests confirmed that a few of the cytomegalovirus-associated TCR beta chains recognize cytomegalovirus antigens. A cluster of highly shared sequence variants was judged likely to be a technical artifact of the sequencing pipeline. V-gene and J-gene trimming of TCR beta chains was associated with a missense DCLRE1C variant in a later genetic analysis, and the association was replicated in an independent cohort. Specific HLA alleles were associated with 16,951 TCR beta sequences at a false discovery rate of 0.05 in a later analysis. Because counts were too low, approximately 18 rarely observed V segments, including chromosome 9 orphons, were excluded from the earlier analysis of around 590 of the donors. According to a later analysis, parvovirus B19, influenza, CMV and Epstein-Barr virus appeared linked to several top co-occurrence clusters.

The CDR3 spans 14 residues, from the cysteine through the phenylalanine. Just the 42-base CDR3 DNA is kept, in frame starting at base 1. CDR1 and CDR2 are read off the germline V gene as MGHRA and YSYEKL. Germline trimming: 4 bases from V, 8 bases from J; junction bases outside gene matches: 6. Library prep was done by the immunoSEQ multiplex PCR assay. For the multiplex PCR, a mixture combining 60 forward primers for TCR Vbeta segments and 13 reverse primers for TCR Jbeta segments was used. A multiplex PCR assay on genomic DNA amplified the CDR3 region of rearranged TCR beta genes. Amplified TCR beta libraries were sequenced as 87-base-pair reads on the Illumina HiSeq System. Concerning the study's data processing: In a later analysis, tens of millions of unique TCR beta chains were counted across the 690 or so repertoires, and around 11 million of these chains were shared by at least two donors. Raw reads were error-corrected and collapsed into unique sequences by a nearest-neighbor algorithm in which closely related sequences were merged to remove PCR and sequencing errors. V, D and J gene segments were assigned by aligning CDR3 sequences to IMGT reference sequences. For a sequence to be retained, a match of at least six nucleotides to both a V gene segment and a J gene segment was required. Rearrangements were called productive when the CDR3 lacked stop codons and stayed in frame with V and J; all others were non-productive. CDR3 was defined by IMGT convention, running from the second conserved V-encoded cysteine to the conserved J-encoded phenylalanine. The earlier analysis of about 610 of the donors excluded sequences that lacked an unambiguous match to a single V gene segment. An earlier analysis of several hundred of the donors called V segments functional above 56.7% productive rearrangements and segregating when the between-donor standard deviation exceeded 5%. A statistical classification framework was developed to diagnose cytomegalovirus status using the catalog of TCR beta chain sequences. In a later analysis, TCR nucleotide sequences were compared against IMGT/GENE-DB human TR gene sequences so that V and J genes could be assigned. A later analysis assigned CDR3 sequences and most-parsimonious VDJ recombination scenarios with the TCRdist pipeline. In a later analysis, each TCR beta chain was defined by its CDR3 amino acid sequence together with its V-gene family, and reads lacking a unique V-gene family were excluded. In a later analysis, nearly 600 highly shared, low-generation-probability nucleotide sequences were removed to address suspected cross-contamination and a sequencing artifact. For each public chain, a later analysis derived a clonal expansion index from normalized ranks of inferred template counts within each repertoire. In a later analysis, generation probabilities were computed with a VDJ recombination model fitted to out-of-frame rearrangements, and the resulting probabilities were checked against IGoR. A later analysis scored TCR-TCR, TCR-HLA and TCR-CMV co-occurrence with hypergeometric tests, applying a repertoire-size bias correction to TCR pairs. In a later analysis, false discovery rates were estimated by permuting HLA or CMV assignments 20 times. In a later analysis, co-occurring TCRs were grouped using DBSCAN, with TCRdist sequence similarity added in when clustering inside HLA-allele-positive subsets. Repertoires with fewer than 30,000 or more than 120,000 public chains were left out of co-occurrence clustering, as were five repertoires with anomalous nucleotide sharing. This is the immuneACCESS table as TCRdb keeps it, with only in-frame sequences that have V and J called. A part of the clones is gone; compared with another copy, unresolved V genes explain less than half, and the rest is unexplained. V and J calls plus clone size are reproduced from that table; the DNA served to infer D and trimming. Within this sample are some 200,000 clones, with 70% of them counted one time only. Jointly, the top ten make up 2% to 3% of the sample.

The cohort comprised some 730 healthy bone marrow donors. At the time of sampling, all cohort members were nominally healthy, though unrecorded immune exposures were likely present. The donor was CMV seropositive and was included in the group of approximately 310 seropositive cohort members. A peripheral blood sample was collected from each donor, and TCR beta sequencing was performed on peripheral blood mononuclear cells. Genomic DNA extraction from the blood cell samples was performed with the Qiagen DNeasy Blood Extraction Kit. Sequencing was performed on PBMCs. This TCR derives from a man in his forties in good health and CMV-seropositive. This chain is built from TRBV4-1 and TRBJ1-2; 11 central nucleotides agree with TRBD1. The CDR3 corresponds to CASSRSDRGPGYTF. The DNA sequence is given as TGCGCCAGCAGCCGTTCGGACAGGGGGCCCGGCTACACCTTC.